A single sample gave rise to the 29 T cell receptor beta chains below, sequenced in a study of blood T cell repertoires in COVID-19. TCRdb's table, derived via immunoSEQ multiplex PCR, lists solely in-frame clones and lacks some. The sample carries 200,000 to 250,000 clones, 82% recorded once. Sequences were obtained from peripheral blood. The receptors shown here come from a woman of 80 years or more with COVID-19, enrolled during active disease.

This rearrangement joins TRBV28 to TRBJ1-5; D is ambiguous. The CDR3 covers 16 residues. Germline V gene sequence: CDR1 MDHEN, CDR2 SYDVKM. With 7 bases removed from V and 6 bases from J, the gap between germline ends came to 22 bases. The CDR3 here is CASKTSRAGGSQPQHF. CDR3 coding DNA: TGTGCCAGCAAAACTTCGAGGGCCGGCGGGAGTCAGCCCCAGCATTTT. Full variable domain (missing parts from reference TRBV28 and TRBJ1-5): DVKVTQSSRYLVKRTGEKVFLECVQDMDHENMFWYRQDPGLGLRLIYFSYDVKMKEKGDIPEGYSVSREKKERFSLILESASTNQTSMYLCASKTSRAGGSQPQHFGDGTRLSIL.

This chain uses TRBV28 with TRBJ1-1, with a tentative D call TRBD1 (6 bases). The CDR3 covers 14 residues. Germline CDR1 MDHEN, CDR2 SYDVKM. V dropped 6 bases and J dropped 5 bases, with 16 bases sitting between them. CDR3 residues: CASSRGGVDTEAFF. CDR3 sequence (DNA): TGTGCCAGCAGCCGAGGGGGGGTAGATACTGAAGCTTTCTTT. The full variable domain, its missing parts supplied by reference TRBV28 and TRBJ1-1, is DVKVTQSSRYLVKRTGEKVFLECVQDMDHENMFWYRQDPGLGLRLIYFSYDVKMKEKGDIPEGYSVSREKKERFSLILESASTNQTSMYLCASSRGGVDTEAFFGQGTRLTVV.

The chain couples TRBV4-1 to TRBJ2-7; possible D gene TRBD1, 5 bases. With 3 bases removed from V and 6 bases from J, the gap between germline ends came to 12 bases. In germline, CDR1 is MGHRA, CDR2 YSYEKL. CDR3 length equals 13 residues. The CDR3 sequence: CASSHPQGLEQYF. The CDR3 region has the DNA TGCGCCAGCAGCCACCCCCAGGGCCTCGAGCAGTACTTC.

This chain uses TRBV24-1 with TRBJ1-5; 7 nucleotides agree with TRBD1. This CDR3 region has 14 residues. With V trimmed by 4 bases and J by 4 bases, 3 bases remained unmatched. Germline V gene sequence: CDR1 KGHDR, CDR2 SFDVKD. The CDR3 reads CATSEGTVNQPQHF. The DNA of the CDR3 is TGTGCCACCAGTGAAGGGACAGTTAATCAGCCCCAGCATTTT.

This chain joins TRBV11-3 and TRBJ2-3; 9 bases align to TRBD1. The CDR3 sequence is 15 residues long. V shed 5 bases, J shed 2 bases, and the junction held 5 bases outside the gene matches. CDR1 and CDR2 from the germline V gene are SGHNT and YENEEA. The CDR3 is CASSAGQGFTDTQYF. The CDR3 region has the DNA TGTGCCAGCAGCGCCGGACAGGGGTTCACAGATACGCAGTATTTT.

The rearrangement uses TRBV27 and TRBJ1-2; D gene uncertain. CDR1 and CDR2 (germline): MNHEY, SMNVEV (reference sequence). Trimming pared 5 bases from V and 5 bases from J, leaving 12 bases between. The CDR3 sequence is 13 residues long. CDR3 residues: CASSINRSYGYTF. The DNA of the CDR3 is TGTGCCAGCAGTATCAACAGAAGTTATGGCTACACCTTC.

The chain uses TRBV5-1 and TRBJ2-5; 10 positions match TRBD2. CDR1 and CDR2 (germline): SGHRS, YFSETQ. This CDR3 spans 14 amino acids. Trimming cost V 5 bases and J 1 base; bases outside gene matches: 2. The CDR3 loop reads CASRLAGIQETQYF. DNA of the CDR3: TGCGCCAGCAGACTAGCGGGAATCCAAGAGACCCAGTACTTC.

CDR3 nucleotides: TGTGCCAGCTCACCGAGGGGGAAACAAGAGACCCAGTACTTC. Translation: CASSPRGKQETQYF. The chain links TRBV18 to TRBJ2-5, with D possibly being TRBD1 (6 bases). The V and J ends lost 3 bases and 2 bases respectively, with 10 bases between them. The CDR3 length is 14 residues. Germline CDR1 and CDR2: KGHSH and LQKENI.

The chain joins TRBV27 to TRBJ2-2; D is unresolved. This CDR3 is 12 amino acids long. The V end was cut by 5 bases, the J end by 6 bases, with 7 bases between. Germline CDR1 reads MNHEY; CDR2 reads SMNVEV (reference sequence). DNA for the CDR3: TGTGCCAGCAGTCGGTATTCCGGGGAGCTGTTTTTT. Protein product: CASSRYSGELFF.

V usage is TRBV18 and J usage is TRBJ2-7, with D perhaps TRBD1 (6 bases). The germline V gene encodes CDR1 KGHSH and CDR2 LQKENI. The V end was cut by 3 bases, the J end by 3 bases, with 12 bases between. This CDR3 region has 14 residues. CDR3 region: CASSPLRQVYEQYF. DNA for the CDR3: TGTGCCAGCTCACCCTTGCGACAGGTCTACGAGCAGTACTTC.

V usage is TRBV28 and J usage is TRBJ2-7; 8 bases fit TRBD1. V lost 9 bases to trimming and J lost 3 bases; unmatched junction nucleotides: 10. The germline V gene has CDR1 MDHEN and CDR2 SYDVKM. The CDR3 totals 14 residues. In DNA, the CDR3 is TGTGCCAGTACCCCGGGACAGGCGATCTACGAGCAGTACTTC. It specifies CASTPGQAIYEQYF.

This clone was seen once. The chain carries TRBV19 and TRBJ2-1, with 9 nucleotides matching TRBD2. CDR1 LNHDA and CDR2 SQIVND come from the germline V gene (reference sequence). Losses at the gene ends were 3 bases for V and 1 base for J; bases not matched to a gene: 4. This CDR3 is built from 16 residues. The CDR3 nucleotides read TGTGCCAGTAGTATTGGAGCGGGAGGATCCTACAATGAGCAGTTCTTC. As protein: CASSIGAGGSYNEQFF.

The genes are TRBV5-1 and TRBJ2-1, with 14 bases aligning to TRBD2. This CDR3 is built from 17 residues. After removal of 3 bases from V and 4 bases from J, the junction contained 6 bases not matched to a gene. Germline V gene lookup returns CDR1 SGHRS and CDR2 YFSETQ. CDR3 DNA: TGCGCCAGCAGCTCCGGGACTAGCGGGAGTCTTTACAATGAGCAGTTCTTC. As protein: CASSSGTSGSLYNEQFF.

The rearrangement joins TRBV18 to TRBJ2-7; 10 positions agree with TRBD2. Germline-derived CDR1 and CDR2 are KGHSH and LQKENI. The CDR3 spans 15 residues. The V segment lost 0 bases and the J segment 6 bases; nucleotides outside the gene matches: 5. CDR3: CASSPPSSGRAEQYF. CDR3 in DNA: TGTGCCAGCTCACCACCGTCCAGCGGGAGGGCCGAGCAGTACTTC.

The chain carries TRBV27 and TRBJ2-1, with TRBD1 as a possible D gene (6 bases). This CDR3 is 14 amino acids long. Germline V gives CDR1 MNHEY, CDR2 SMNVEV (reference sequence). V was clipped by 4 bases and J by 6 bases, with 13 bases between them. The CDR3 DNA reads TGTGCCAGCAGTTCCTCTCTGACAGGCAATGAGCAGTTCTTC. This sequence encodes CASSSSLTGNEQFF.

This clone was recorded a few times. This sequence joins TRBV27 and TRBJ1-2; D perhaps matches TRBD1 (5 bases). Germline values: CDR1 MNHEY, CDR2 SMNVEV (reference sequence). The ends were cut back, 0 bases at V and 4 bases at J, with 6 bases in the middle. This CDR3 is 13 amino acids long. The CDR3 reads CASSLSGGYGYTF. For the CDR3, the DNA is TGTGCCAGCAGTTTATCCGGGGGCTATGGCTACACCTTC.

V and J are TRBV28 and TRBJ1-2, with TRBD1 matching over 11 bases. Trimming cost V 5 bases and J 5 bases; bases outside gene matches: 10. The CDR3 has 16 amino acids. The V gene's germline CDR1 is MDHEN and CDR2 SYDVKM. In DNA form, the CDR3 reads TGTGCCAGCAGTCTCAACCCGGGACAGGGGGGTTATGGCTACACCTTC. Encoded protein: CASSLNPGQGGYGYTF.

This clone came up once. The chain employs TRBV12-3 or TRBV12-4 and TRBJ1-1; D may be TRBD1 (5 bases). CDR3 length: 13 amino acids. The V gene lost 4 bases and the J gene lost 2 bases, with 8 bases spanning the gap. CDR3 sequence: CASSWDSNTEAFF. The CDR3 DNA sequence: TGTGCCAGCAGTTGGGACTCCAACACTGAAGCTTTCTTT.

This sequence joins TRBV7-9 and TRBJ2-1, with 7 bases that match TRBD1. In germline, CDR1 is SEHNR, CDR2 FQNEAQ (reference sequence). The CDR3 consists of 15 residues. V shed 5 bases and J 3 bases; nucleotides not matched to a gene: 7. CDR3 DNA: TGTGCCAGCAGCGGCCTGGACAGGATCTACAATGAGCAGTTCTTC. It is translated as CASSGLDRIYNEQFF.

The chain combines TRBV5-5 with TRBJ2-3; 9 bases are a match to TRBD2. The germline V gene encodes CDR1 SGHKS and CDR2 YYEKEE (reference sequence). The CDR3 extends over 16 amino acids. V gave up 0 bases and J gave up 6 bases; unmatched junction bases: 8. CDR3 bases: TGTGCCAGCAGCTTGGGGCTTAGCGGGAGAGGGGATACGCAGTATTTT. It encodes CASSLGLSGRGDTQYF.

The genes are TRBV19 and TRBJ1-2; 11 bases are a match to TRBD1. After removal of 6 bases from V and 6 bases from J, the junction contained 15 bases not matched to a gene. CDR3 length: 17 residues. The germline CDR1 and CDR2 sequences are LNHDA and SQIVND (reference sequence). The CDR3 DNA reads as TGTGCCAGTAGCGGAACGGGACAGGGGGGGTTCTCTCATGGCTACACCTTC. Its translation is CASSGTGQGGFSHGYTF.

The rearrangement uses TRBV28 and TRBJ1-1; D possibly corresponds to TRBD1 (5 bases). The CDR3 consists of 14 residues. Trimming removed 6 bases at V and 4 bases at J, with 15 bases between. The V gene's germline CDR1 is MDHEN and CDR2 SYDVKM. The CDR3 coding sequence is TGTGCCAGCAGCCCCTCAGGGTACGGCACTGAAGCTTTCTTT. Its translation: CASSPSGYGTEAFF.

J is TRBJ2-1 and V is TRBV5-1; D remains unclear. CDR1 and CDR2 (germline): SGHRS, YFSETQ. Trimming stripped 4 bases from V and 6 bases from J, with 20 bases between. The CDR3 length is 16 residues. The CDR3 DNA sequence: TGCGCCAGCAGCGCCGGAGCACGTGCCGGCGGCAATGAGCAGTTCTTC. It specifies CASSAGARAGGNEQFF.

The CDR3 bases are TGCGCCAGCAGCTTGACGACTAGCGGGGCGCAGTATTTT. Its translation is CASSLTTSGAQYF. The V and J genes are TRBV5-1 and TRBJ2-3; TRBD2 matches 11 bases. The CDR3 spans 13 residues. Trimming took 1 base from V and 10 from J; bases not matched to a gene: 2. The V gene's germline CDR1 is SGHRS and CDR2 YFSETQ.

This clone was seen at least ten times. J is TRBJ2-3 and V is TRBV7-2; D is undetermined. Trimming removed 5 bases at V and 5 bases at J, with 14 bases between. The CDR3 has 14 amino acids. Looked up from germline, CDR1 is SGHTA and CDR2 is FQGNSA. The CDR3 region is CASSPPARGDTQYF. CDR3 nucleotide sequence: TGTGCCAGCAGCCCACCAGCGCGCGGAGATACGCAGTATTTT. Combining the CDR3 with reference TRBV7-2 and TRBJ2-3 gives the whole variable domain GAGVSQSPSNKVTEKGKDVELRCDPISGHTALYWYRQSLGQGLEFLIYFQGNSAPDKSGLPSDRFSAERTGGSVSTLTIQRTQQEDSAVYLCASSPPARGDTQYFGPGTRLTVL.

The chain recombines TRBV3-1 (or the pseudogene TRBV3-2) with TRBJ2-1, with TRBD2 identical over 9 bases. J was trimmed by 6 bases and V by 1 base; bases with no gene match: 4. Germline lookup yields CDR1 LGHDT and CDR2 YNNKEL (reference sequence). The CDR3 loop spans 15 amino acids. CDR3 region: CASSQGGGAPNEQFF. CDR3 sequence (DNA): TGTGCCAGCAGCCAAGGCGGGGGGGCCCCCAATGAGCAGTTCTTC.

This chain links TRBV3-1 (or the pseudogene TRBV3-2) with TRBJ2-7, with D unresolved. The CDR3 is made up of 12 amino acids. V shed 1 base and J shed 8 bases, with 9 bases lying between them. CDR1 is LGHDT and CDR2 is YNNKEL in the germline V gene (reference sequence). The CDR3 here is CASSQGPGQQYF. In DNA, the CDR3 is TGTGCCAGCAGCCAAGGGCCGGGTCAGCAGTACTTC.

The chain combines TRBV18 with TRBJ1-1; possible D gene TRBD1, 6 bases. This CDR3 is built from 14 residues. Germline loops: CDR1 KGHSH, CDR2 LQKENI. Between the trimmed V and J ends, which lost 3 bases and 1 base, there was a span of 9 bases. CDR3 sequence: CASSPVQGNTEAFF. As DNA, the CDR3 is TGTGCCAGCTCACCTGTACAGGGGAACACTGAAGCTTTCTTT.

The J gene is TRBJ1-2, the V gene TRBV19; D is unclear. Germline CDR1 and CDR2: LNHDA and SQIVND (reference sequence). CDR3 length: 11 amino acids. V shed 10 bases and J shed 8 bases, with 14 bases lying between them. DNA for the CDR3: TGTGCCACTAGGGTACCGGGAGGCTACACCTTC. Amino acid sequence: CATRVPGGYTF.